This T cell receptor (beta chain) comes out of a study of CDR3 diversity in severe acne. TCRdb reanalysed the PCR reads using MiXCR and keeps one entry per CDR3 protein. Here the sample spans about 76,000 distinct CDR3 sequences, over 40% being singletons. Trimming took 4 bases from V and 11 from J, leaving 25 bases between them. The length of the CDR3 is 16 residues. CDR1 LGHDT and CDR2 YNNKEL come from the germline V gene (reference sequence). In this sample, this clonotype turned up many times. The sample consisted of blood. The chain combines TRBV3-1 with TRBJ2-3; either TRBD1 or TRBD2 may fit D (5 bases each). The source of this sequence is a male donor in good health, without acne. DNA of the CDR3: TGTGCCAGCAGCCTCTCGGGACGACCTTCCACAGAGGGGCAGTATTTT. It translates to CASSLSGRPSTEGQYF.